Below are 11 T cell receptor beta chains sequenced from a single sample in a study of T cell clonality in common variable immunodeficiency (dated by TCRdb to about 2015). The library was obtained by the immunoSEQ multiplex PCR assay. TCRdb carries this immuneACCESS record with in-frame sequences only. Its versions omit some clonotypes, under half of them owing to an unresolved V gene in the studies checked, with the rest unexplained. The sample records about 39,000 clones, none occurring a single time. 2.5% to 3.5% of the sample rests with the top ten. Specimen: peripheral blood mononuclear cells. The receptors come from a person between 18 and 70 years old in good health.

Many counts were recorded for this clone. The read finishes 3 residues shy of the CDR3 end, and the germline J gene is used to complete it. The genes are TRBV29-1 and TRBJ2-3, with 8 bases identical to TRBD2. The J segment lost 1 base and the V segment lost 6 bases, leaving 3 bases of the junction unmatched. Germline V gene sequence: CDR1 SQVTM, CDR2 ANQGSEA. This CDR3 is built from 13 residues. The CDR3 bases that were read are TGCAGCGTCTCTAGCGGGCGCACAGATACG. It is translated as CSVSSGRTDT. The full CDR3 protein is CSVSSGRTDTQYF.

This clone was observed many times. The read stops 3 residues short of the end of the CDR3; the missing end is completed from the germline J gene. The chain couples TRBV30 to TRBJ2-7; 7 nucleotides align to TRBD1. V dropped 5 bases and J dropped 3; count of bases not matched to a gene: 4. The length of the CDR3 is 12 residues. Per the germline V gene, CDR1 is GTSNPN and CDR2 is SVGIG (reference sequence). The part of the CDR3 DNA that was read is TGTGCCTGGGGACAGGACCTCTACGAG. Amino acids: CAWGQDLYE. The full-length CDR3 reads as CAWGQDLYEQYF.

This clone was picked up a small number of times. The read ends 3 residues shy of where the CDR3 ends; the end is completed using the germline J gene. The V gene is TRBV2, the J gene TRBJ2-7; 7 bases are shared with TRBD2. This CDR3 spans 11 amino acids. The V gene end was trimmed by 11 bases and the J gene end by 2 bases; junction bases not matched to a gene: 3. From germline, CDR1 is SNHLY and CDR2 FYNNEI. This CDR3 reads CAGAGAYEQYF. CDR3 bases read: TGTGCCGGTGCGGGAGCCTACGAG.

There are many counts of this clone. The sequenced part of the CDR3 DNA is TGCAGTGCTAGAACGATAGCGGGAGGGCCGGGAGGAGAGACC. Residues: CSARTIAGGPGGET. The complete CDR3 sequence is CSARTIAGGPGGETQYF. This chain joins TRBV20-1 and TRBJ2-5, with TRBD2 identical over 11 bases. The sequenced fragment ends 3 residues before the CDR3 boundary, so the rest is inferred from the germline J gene. The CDR3 runs to 17 residues. Germline V gives CDR1 DFQATT, CDR2 SNEGSKA (reference sequence). Germline trimming cut 2 bases from V and 4 bases from J; bases unmatched to any gene: 12.

This clone was counted many times. The CDR3 end lies 3 residues beyond the end of the read and is filled in from the germline J gene. The chain is built from TRBV2 and TRBJ1-6, with D possibly TRBD1 on 6 matching bases. The ends were cut back, 2 bases at V and 4 bases at J, with 18 bases in the middle. CDR3 size: 18 residues. The germline V gene encodes CDR1 SNHLY and CDR2 FYNNEI. The sequenced part of the CDR3 DNA is TGTGCCAGCAGTGAACCCCCTGAGGAGGGACAATATAATTCACCC. Its translation: CASSEPPEEGQYNSP. The whole CDR3 region reads CASSEPPEEGQYNSPLHF.

In this sample, this clone turned up many times. The read terminates 3 residues before the CDR3 end, so the remaining end is supplied by the germline J gene. The chain recombines TRBV5-1 with TRBJ2-1; D may be TRBD2 (5 bases). CDR1 is SGHRS and CDR2 is YFSETQ in the germline V gene. CDR3 length: 15 amino acids. Trimming removed 4 bases at V and 0 bases at J, with 11 bases between. Partial CDR3 DNA: TGCGCCAGCAGCGCGGACGGGGTCTCCTACAATGAG. Protein sequence: CASSADGVSYNE. The whole CDR3 sequence reads CASSADGVSYNEQFF.

A few counts support this clone. The read terminates 3 residues before the CDR3 end, so the remaining end is supplied by the germline J gene. The V call is TRBV30, the J call TRBJ1-2; D not certain. The length of the CDR3 is 11 residues. The germline CDR1 and CDR2 sequences are GTSNPN and SVGIG (reference sequence). The covered CDR3 bases are TGTGCCTTAGACACTCTCCACATC. Translating gives CALDTLHI. The whole CDR3 reads CALDTLHIYTF. Full variable domain (rest looked up from reference TRBV30 and TRBJ1-2): SQTIHQWPATLVQPVGSPLSLECTVEGTSNPNLYWYRQAAGRGLQLLFYSVGIGQISSEVPQNLSASRPQDRQFILSSKKLLLSDSGFYLCALDTLHIYTFGSGTRLTVV.

This clone has a count of ten or more. The observed sequence ends 3 residues before the CDR3 terminus, with the missing tail filled in from the germline J gene. This chain uses TRBV7-9 with TRBJ1-5, with D possibly TRBD1 on 5 matching bases. Trimming stripped 7 bases from V and 5 bases from J, with 9 bases between. CDR1 is SEHNR, CDR2 FQNEAQ, per germline (reference sequence). This CDR3 has 12 residues. The CDR3 sequence: CASTIGDQPQHF. CDR3 DNA, as far as it was read: TGTGCCAGCACCATAGGGGATCAGCCC.

This clone was seen a handful of times. Coverage ceases 3 residues before the CDR3 finishes, and the germline J gene fills in the end. The chain joins TRBV5-4 to TRBJ2-7; D is uncertain. This CDR3 is 14 amino acids long. V lost 4 bases and J 1 base, leaving 12 bases between the germline ends. Per the germline V gene, CDR1 is SGHNT and CDR2 is YYREEE (reference sequence). The CDR3 here is CASSPRDTSYEQYF. Incomplete CDR3 DNA: TGTGCCAGCAGCCCACGCGACACTTCCTACGAG.

In this sample, this clone turned up many times. CDR3 bases read: TGTGCCAGCAGGACCGAGCGGGTTCGGGAGGGGACC. The encoded protein is CASRTERVREGT. The full CDR3 protein is CASRTERVREGTQYF. The V call is TRBV2, the J call TRBJ2-5; TRBD2 matches 8 bases. With the read ending 3 residues before the CDR3 end, the germline J gene is used to fill in that end. Trimming at V came to 6 bases and at J to 7 bases, leaving 13 bases not matched to a gene. The CDR3 consists of 15 residues. Germline V lookup: CDR1 SNHLY, CDR2 FYNNEI.

This clone was recorded at least ten times. The CDR3 end is not reached by the read, which stops 3 residues before it; the germline J gene fills it in. The chain couples TRBV20-1 to TRBJ2-7; D might be TRBD2 (6 bases). This CDR3 contains 18 residues. V was clipped by 1 base and J by 0 bases, with 22 bases between them. CDR1 is DFQATT, CDR2 SNEGSKA, per germline (reference sequence). CDR3 bases read: TGCAGTGCTAGAGTGGGGGGAGTTAGGCCATCTGACTCCTACGAG. Its protein product is CSARVGGVRPSDSYE. The whole CDR3 sequence is CSARVGGVRPSDSYEQYF.